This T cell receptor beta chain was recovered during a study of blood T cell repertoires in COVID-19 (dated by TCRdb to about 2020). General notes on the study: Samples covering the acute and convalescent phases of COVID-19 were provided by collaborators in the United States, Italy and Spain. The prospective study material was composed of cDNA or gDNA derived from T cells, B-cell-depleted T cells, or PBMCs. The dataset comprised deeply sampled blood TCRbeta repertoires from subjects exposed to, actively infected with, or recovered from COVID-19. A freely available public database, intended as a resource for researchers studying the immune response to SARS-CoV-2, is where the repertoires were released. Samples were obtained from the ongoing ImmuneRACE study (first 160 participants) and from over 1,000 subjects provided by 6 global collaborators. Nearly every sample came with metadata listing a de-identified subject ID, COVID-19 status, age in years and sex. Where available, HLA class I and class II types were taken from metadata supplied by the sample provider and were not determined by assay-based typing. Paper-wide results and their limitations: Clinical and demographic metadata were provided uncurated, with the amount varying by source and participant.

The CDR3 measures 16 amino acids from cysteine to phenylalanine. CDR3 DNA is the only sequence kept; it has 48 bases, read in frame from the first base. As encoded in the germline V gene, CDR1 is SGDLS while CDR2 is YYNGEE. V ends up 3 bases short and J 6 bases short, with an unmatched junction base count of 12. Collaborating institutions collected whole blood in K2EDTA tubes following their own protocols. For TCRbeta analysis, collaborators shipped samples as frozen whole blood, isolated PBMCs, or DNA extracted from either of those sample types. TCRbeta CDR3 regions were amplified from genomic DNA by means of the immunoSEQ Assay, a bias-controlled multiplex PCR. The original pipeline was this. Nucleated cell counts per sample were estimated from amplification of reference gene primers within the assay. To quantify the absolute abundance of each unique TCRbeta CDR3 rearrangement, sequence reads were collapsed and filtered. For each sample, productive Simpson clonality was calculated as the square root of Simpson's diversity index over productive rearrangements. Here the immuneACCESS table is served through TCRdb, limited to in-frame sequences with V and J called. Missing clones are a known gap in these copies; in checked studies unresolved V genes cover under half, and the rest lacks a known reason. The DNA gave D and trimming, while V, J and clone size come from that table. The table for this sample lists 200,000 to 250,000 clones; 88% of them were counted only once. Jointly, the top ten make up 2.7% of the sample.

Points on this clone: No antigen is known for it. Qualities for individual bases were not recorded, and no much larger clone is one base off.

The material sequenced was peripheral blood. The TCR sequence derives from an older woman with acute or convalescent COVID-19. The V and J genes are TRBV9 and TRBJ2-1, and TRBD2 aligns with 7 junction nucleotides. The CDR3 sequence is CASSARQRTRVNEQFF. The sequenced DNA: TGTGCCAGCAGCGCCCGACAGCGGACTAGAGTCAATGAGCAGTTCTTC.